The clone carrying this T cell receptor (beta chain) was observed a handful of times. Its antigen is unidentified. There are 15 residues in the CDR3. Trimming pared 2 bases from V and 8 bases from J, leaving 15 bases between. Per the germline V gene, CDR1 is MNHEY and CDR2 is SMNVEV (reference sequence). This specimen belongs to a study of identical twins' blood T cells. Across the study: Around 46 million reads covered roughly six alpha-chain and roughly six beta-chain libraries. Findings and limits, study-wide: Twins shared more top CDR3 clonotypes than unrelated donors did.

In the study's own analysis: Clonotypes per individual ranged from about 85,000 to nearly 500,000. TCRdb analysed the 5' RACE reads with MiXCR anew, one entry per CDR3 protein. TCRdb, rather than the study authors, made the V and J calls. The sample lists roughly 380,000 distinct CDR3 sequences, 28% occurring once. The chain carries TRBV27 and TRBJ1-4, with unresolved D. The source material was PBMCs. The clonotype originates from a woman aged 18 to 55 in good health. The CDR3, as DNA: TGTGCCAGCAGTTTAAAGTACTCTCCAGGCGAAAAACTGTTTTTT. Translated, it gives CASSLKYSPGEKLFF.